Listed below are T cell receptor beta chains from one sample, sequenced in a study of blood T cell repertoires in COVID-19. Clones were read by immunoSEQ multiplex PCR, and TCRdb kept only the in-frame ones, dropping some. Of about 360,000 clones in the sample, approximately 87% were seen once. Sequenced material: PBMCs or T cells enriched from blood (not recorded which). The receptor source for this set is a man aged 30-40 years who had recovered from COVID-19. Each CDR3 is given with its conserved first and last residue. The D gene is left open where the match is weak. Some rows have no size entry. The others give once, few or many, or a class for an expanded clone.

D gene,clone size,J gene,V gene,CDR3 protein,CDR3 DNA
.,.,TRBJ1-5,TRBV19,CASSIGGYQPQHF,TGTGCCAGTAGTATCGGCGGATATCAGCCCCAGCATTTT
.,.,TRBJ1-1,TRBV11-2,CASSPRGTEAFF,TGTGCCAGCAGCCCCCGGGGCACTGAAGCTTTCTTT
.,.,TRBJ2-7,TRBV21-1,CASSKGGEVRLPYEQYF,TGTGCCAGCAGCAAGGGTGGGGAGGTAAGATTACCCTACGAGCAGTACTTC
.,.,TRBJ2-5,TRBV23-1,CASSQSLVPQEETQYF,TGCGCCAGCAGTCAATCTCTGGTCCCCCAGGAAGAGACCCAGTACTTC
.,.,TRBJ1-2,TRBV20-1,CSVPGLYTF,TGCAGTGTCCCGGGACTTTACACCTTC
.,.,TRBJ2-2,TRBV10-1,CASSETGSTGELFF,TGCGCCAGCAGTGAGACAGGTTCCACCGGGGAGCTGTTTTTT
.,.,TRBJ2-3,TRBV5-1,CASSPESDTQYF,TGCGCCAGCAGCCCGGAGTCAGATACGCAGTATTTT
.,.,TRBJ1-3,TRBV9,CASSGQPSSGNTIYF,TGTGCCAGCAGTGGACAGCCAAGCTCTGGAAACACCATATATTTT
.,.,TRBJ2-2,TRBV5-1,CASSLDQGTTGELFF,TGCGCCAGCAGCTTGGACCAGGGAACGACCGGGGAGCTGTTTTTT
.,.,TRBJ1-5,TRBV19,CASSIRGGGQPQHF,TGTGCCAGTAGTATCAGGGGTGGTGGCCAGCCCCAGCATTTT
TRBD2,.,TRBJ2-3,TRBV11-1,CASSPSGASTDTQYF,TGTGCCAGCAGCCCAAGCGGGGCCAGCACAGATACGCAGTATTTT
TRBD1,.,TRBJ2-7,TRBV4-3,CASSPDRGNFEQYF,TGCGCCAGCAGCCCTGACAGGGGAAATTTCGAGCAGTACTTC
.,.,TRBJ2-1,TRBV5-4,CASSRTVDEQFF,TGTGCCAGCAGCAGGACAGTGGATGAGCAGTTCTTC
.,.,TRBJ2-7,TRBV18,CASSHNTSPEVPEQYF,TGTGCCAGCTCCCATAACACCAGTCCTGAGGTACCGGAGCAGTACTTC
.,.,TRBJ1-5,TRBV15,CATSGARAGPQHF,TGTGCCACCAGCGGGGCCAGGGCTGGCCCCCAGCATTTT
TRBD1,once,TRBJ1-5,TRBV9,CASSVGDRGPFQPQHF,TGTGCCAGCAGCGTAGGGGACAGGGGGCCTTTTCAGCCCCAGCATTTT
.,.,TRBJ2-2,TRBV5-1,CASSRTGESRDTGELFF,TGCGCCAGCAGCAGAACGGGGGAGAGTCGCGACACCGGGGAGCTGTTTTTT
.,.,TRBJ2-1,TRBV28,CASTHGGYNEQFF,TGTGCCAGCACTCACGGGGGATACAATGAGCAGTTCTTC
TRBD1,.,TRBJ1-1,TRBV5-1,CASKSDRSVGTEAFF,TGCGCCAGCAAATCGGACAGGTCAGTCGGCACTGAAGCTTTCTTT
TRBD1,.,TRBJ2-7,TRBV6-5,CASRQQGKQYF,TGTGCCAGCAGGCAACAGGGGAAGCAGTACTTC
.,few,TRBJ1-1,TRBV6-2/TRBV6-3,CASSRVGDTEAFF,TGTGCCAGCAGTCGGGTGGGTGACACTGAAGCTTTCTTT
.,.,TRBJ1-6,TRBV4-2,CASRLEALSPLHF,TGTGCCAGCAGACTAGAGGCGCTATCACCCCTCCACTTT
TRBD1,.,TRBJ2-3,TRBV19,CASTRGTETNTDTQYF,TGTGCCAGTACCCGTGGGACAGAAACGAACACAGATACGCAGTATTTT
.,.,TRBJ1-5,TRBV4-1,CASSQDKAGNQPQHF,TGCGCCAGCAGCCAAGATAAAGCGGGCAATCAGCCCCAGCATTTT
.,.,TRBJ1-1,TRBV14,CASSQDVRSNGAFF,TGTGCCAGCAGCCAAGATGTCCGCTCTAACGGAGCTTTCTTT
TRBD1,.,TRBJ1-2,TRBV10-3,CAISERDRADTF,TGTGCCATCAGTGAGAGGGACAGGGCCGACACCTTC
TRBD2,.,TRBJ2-1,TRBV11-2,CASSLVLAGGYNEQFF,TGTGCCAGCAGCTTAGTACTAGCGGGGGGCTACAATGAGCAGTTCTTC
.,few,TRBJ1-2,TRBV25-1,CASSDAGTRYGYTF,TGTGCCAGCAGTGACGCCGGGACACGGTATGGCTACACCTTC
TRBD1,.,TRBJ1-2,TRBV10-3,CAISERQGNYGYTF,TGTGCCATCAGTGAAAGACAGGGCAACTATGGCTACACCTTC
.,.,TRBJ2-1,TRBV27,CASRPTGSSSYNEQFF,TGTGCCAGCAGACCTACAGGGTCCAGCTCCTACAATGAGCAGTTCTTC
.,.,TRBJ2-1,TRBV7-2,CASSLVHSRVNEQFF,TGTGCCAGCAGCCTCGTCCATTCCAGGGTTAATGAGCAGTTCTTC
TRBD1,many,TRBJ2-1,TRBV2,CASRPTGGISYNEQFF,TGTGCCAGCAGACCTACAGGGGGTATCTCCTACAATGAGCAGTTCTTC